The clone carrying this T cell receptor (beta chain) was seen more than once but under ten times. Its target is not known. TCRdb analysed the 5' RACE reads with MiXCR anew, one entry per CDR3 protein. This sample has about 300,000 distinct CDR3 sequences, with 9% to 15% found just once. The data originate from a study of identical twins. Notes on the study in general: Where beta out-of-frame sequences were concerned, excess twin sharing was weaker. Not following the same donors, the study drew its conclusions from cross-sectional statistical analysis. Because invariant MAIT and iNKT cells could be present, zero-insertion analyses could be partly confounded.

Losses at the gene ends were 3 bases for V and 5 bases for J; bases not matched to a gene: 6. CDR1 is SEHNR and CDR2 is FQNEAQ in the germline V gene (reference sequence). The CDR3 runs to 14 residues. The same data also contributed to another study, on yellow fever vaccine responses in identical twins. That paper notes: Twins' T cell vaccine responses reportedly looked partly convergent, partly personalized.

V and J are TRBV7-9 and TRBJ2-5, with 7 bases matching TRBD2. This TCR was recovered from a woman between 18 and 29 years old in good health. Sequenced: CD8+ T cells sorted from blood. In DNA, the CDR3 is TGTGCCAGCAGCTTCTCGGAGGGAGGGGAGACCCAGTACTTC. It codes for CASSFSEGGETQYF.